This T cell receptor (beta chain) was identified during a study of sequential checkpoint blockade in melanoma. Study details: Arm A got nivolumab then ipilimumab; arm B the reverse, 1:1.

The treatment here: randomized to nivolumab then ipilimumab (arm A) or the reverse (arm B). Repertoires were generated with immunoSEQ multiplex PCR, while TCRdb's copy carries only in-frame clones and drops some. The sample records 32,000 or so clones, approximately 77% being singletons. The V gene lost 1 base and the J gene lost 0 bases, with 16 bases spanning the gap. Germline lookup yields CDR1 LNHNV and CDR2 YYDKDF (reference sequence). The CDR3 loop spans 18 amino acids. The TCR comes from a human donor with melanoma. Sequenced material: CD8+ T cells sorted from blood (inferred from file names), taken from a patient given nivolumab and ipilimumab in sequence. The rearrangement links TRBV15 to TRBJ1-5; weak D call: TRBD1 (5 bases). In nucleotides, the CDR3 is TGTGCCACCAGCAGAGTTCCCAGGGTTGTGGGTAGCAATCAGCCCCAGCATTTT. Protein sequence: CATSRVPRVVGSNQPQHF.